This T cell receptor beta chain was sequenced during a study of blood T cell repertoires in COVID-19 (dated by TCRdb to about 2020). Study-level background: The collaborator samples originated in the United States, Italy and Spain and spanned the acute and convalescent phases of COVID-19. Deeply sampled blood TCRbeta repertoires from subjects exposed to, actively infected with, or recovered from COVID-19 were included in the dataset. The material from the prospective study consisted of cDNA or gDNA derived from T cells, B-cell-depleted T cells, or PBMCs. The samples were drawn from the first 160 participants of the ongoing ImmuneRACE study and from 950 to 1,500 subjects provided by 6 global collaborators. A de-identified subject ID, COVID-19 status, age in years and sex were almost always included in the sample metadata. A freely available public database, intended as a resource for researchers studying the immune response to SARS-CoV-2, is where the repertoires were released. HLA class I and class II types, where available, came from metadata supplied by the sample provider rather than from assay-based typing.

General study outcomes and caveats: How much clinical and demographic metadata was included differed by source and by participant, and the metadata was provided uncurated.

TCRbeta CDR3 regions were amplified from genomic DNA using the immunoSEQ Assay, a bias-controlled multiplex PCR. Concerning the study's data processing: Within the assay, amplification of reference gene primers was used to estimate how many nucleated cells each sample contained. Sequence reads were collapsed and filtered to measure the absolute abundance of every unique TCRbeta CDR3 rearrangement. For each sample, productive Simpson clonality was calculated as the square root of Simpson's diversity index across productive rearrangements. TCRdb retrieved this table from immuneACCESS and kept in-frame rearrangements only. Not all clones are present; in checked studies, unresolved V genes account for under half, and no reason is known for the remainder. Clonal size and the V and J genes are those of that table, whereas D and trimming came from the DNA. In this sample the table shows around 230,000 clones, 65% to 90% of which occur a single time. The ten largest clonotypes hold 9.5% to 13% of the sample.

One collaborating source in Seattle enrolled patients during active infection and followed them longitudinally through the course of disease. Each collaborating institution followed its own protocols to collect whole blood in K2EDTA tubes. Collaborator samples were shipped for TCRbeta analysis as frozen whole blood, isolated PBMCs, or DNA extracted from either sample type. V is reduced by 0 bases and J by 0 bases, leaving a spacing of 28 bases between them. As encoded in the germline V gene, CDR1 is SGDLS while CDR2 is YYNGEE. The CDR3 runs 22 amino acids, cysteine and phenylalanine included. CDR3 DNA only is kept here, 66 bases in frame from base 1. In regard to this clone: No antigen is known for it. No qualities accompany the bases; no much larger clone lies one base away.

The rearranged chain carries TRBV9 and TRBJ1-5; TRBD1 could be the D gene, as 6 bases match. The sample comprised peripheral blood. The TCR comes from a man over 45 with COVID-19, enrolled during active disease. The CDR3 protein is CASSVASRQANIRAYSNQPQHF. The sequenced DNA is TGTGCCAGCAGCGTAGCTTCCCGACAGGCGAACATCCGAGCTTATAGCAATCAGCCCCAGCATTTT.